This T cell receptor (beta chain) is from a study of CD8 T cells in ankylosing spondylitis. The table lists this clonotype with many counts. Trimming took 2 bases from V and 1 from J, leaving 9 bases between them. Germline V gives CDR1 SGHKS, CDR2 YYEKEE (reference sequence). The CDR3 consists of 14 residues. TCRdb re-called the 5' RACE reads with MiXCR, one entry per CDR3 protein. Altogether about 200,000 distinct CDR3 sequences are present, 20% to 30% being singletons, with the ten largest covering just over 6.5%. This TCR came from a male donor with ankylosing spondylitis or in good health (not recorded which). This chain links TRBV5-5 with TRBJ2-5, with D possibly matching TRBD2 (5 bases). The sample was blood, either unsorted or a sorted T cell fraction (not recorded which). CDR3 nucleotide sequence: TGTGCCAGCAGCTTTATAGCGCGCCAAGAGACCCAGTACTTC. Its translation: CASSFIARQETQYF.